The 22 T cell receptor beta chains below were found in one sample sequenced in a study of blood T cell repertoires in COVID-19. The repertoire was sequenced with immunoSEQ multiplex PCR; TCRdb's copy has only in-frame clones and lacks some. Of some 380,000 clones in the sample, about 90% were seen once. The sequencing sample was made of peripheral blood. Receptors were obtained from a man aged 18 to 35 with active or convalescent COVID-19.

V and J are TRBV29-1 and TRBJ2-7; 7 bases map to TRBD1. J was trimmed by 2 bases and V by 1 base; bases with no gene match: 2. Germline CDR1 SQVTM, CDR2 ANQGSEA. The CDR3 has 13 amino acids. The CDR3 sequence is CSVEGQGAYEQYF. DNA of the CDR3: TGCAGCGTTGAAGGCCAGGGGGCCTACGAGCAGTACTTC.

This sequence joins TRBV12-3 or TRBV12-4 and TRBJ2-2, with no clear D. V lost 6 bases, J lost 2 bases, and 7 bases lay in between. The CDR3 has 13 amino acids. Here the CDR3 DNA reads TGTGCCAGCAGGGGCGCAAACACCGGGGAGCTGTTTTTT. It is translated as CASRGANTGELFF.

The rearrangement links TRBV5-6 to TRBJ2-1, with D perhaps matching TRBD1 (6 bases). The CDR3 runs 14 residues. Germline V gives CDR1 SGHDT, CDR2 YYEEEE. Trimming left V 4 bases short and J 4 bases short, with 12 bases between. The DNA for the CDR3 is TGTGCCAGCAGCCCCAGGGGTTTATACAATGAGCAGTTCTTC. Its translation is CASSPRGLYNEQFF.

This clone is a singleton in its sample. In nucleotides, the CDR3 is TGTGCCAGCAGCCAAATGGGGGGTCCGGACATTCAGTACTTC. Translation gives CASSQMGGPDIQYF. The chain combines TRBV3-1 (or the pseudogene TRBV3-2) with TRBJ2-4; possible D gene TRBD2, 6 bases. This CDR3 comprises 14 residues. Germline CDR1 is LGHDT and CDR2 is YNNKEL (reference sequence). Deletions cut 2 bases from V and 8 bases from J, with 13 bases between.

The V gene is TRBV19, the J gene TRBJ1-4, with 7 bases that match TRBD1. Losses at the gene ends were 6 bases for V and 4 bases for J; bases not matched to a gene: 5. Germline lookup yields CDR1 LNHDA and CDR2 SQIVND (reference sequence). The CDR3 contains 14 residues. The CDR3 DNA is TGTGCCAGTAGCCACCGGGACAGTAATGAAAAACTGTTTTTT. It specifies CASSHRDSNEKLFF.

This clone was seen more than once but under ten times. The chain employs TRBV7-9 and TRBJ2-1; possible D gene TRBD2, 5 bases. CDR3 length: 15 residues. Germline CDR1 is SEHNR and CDR2 is FQNEAQ (reference sequence). Trimming pared 5 bases from V and 0 bases from J, leaving 11 bases between. The CDR3 bases are TGTGCCAGCAGCCCTGGGGAGAGCTCCTACAATGAGCAGTTCTTC. Translating gives CASSPGESSYNEQFF.

The chain combines TRBV27 with TRBJ2-7; 7 bases line up with TRBD1. From germline, CDR1 is MNHEY and CDR2 SMNVEV (reference sequence). CDR3 length: 16 amino acids. The V and J ends lost 5 bases and 3 bases, in that order; junction bases with no gene match: 13. CDR3 protein: CASSKAPPTGYYEQYF. Here the CDR3 DNA reads TGTGCCAGCAGTAAGGCCCCCCCGACAGGGTACTACGAGCAGTACTTC.

The chain couples TRBV27 to TRBJ2-7; 7 nucleotides line up with TRBD2. CDR1 and CDR2 (germline): MNHEY, SMNVEV (reference sequence). The length of the CDR3 is 13 residues. The junction had 2 bases not matched to a gene; V was cut back by 3 bases and J by 3 bases. The CDR3 bases are TGTGCCAGCAGTTTGGCTAGCGGCTACGAGCAGTACTTC. Its protein is CASSLASGYEQYF.

The chain is built from TRBV4-3 and TRBJ2-1; possible D gene TRBD1, 5 bases. The CDR3 runs to 15 residues. The germline gives CDR1 LGHNA, CDR2 YSLEER. Trimming removed 0 bases at V and 7 bases at J, with 13 bases between. The CDR3 sequence is CASSQDRVGPNEQFF. CDR3 nucleotides: TGCGCCAGCAGCCAAGACAGGGTAGGGCCGAATGAGCAGTTCTTC.

As regards this clone: Additional DNA sequences in this sample encode the identical CDR3. The chain uses TRBV2 and TRBJ2-1; no clear D gene. Germline loops: CDR1 SNHLY, CDR2 FYNNEI. This CDR3 is built from 15 residues. Between the trimmed V and J ends, which lost 1 base and 0 bases, there was a span of 7 bases. The CDR3 sequence: CASSEGRSSYNEQFF. CDR3 in DNA: TGTGCCAGCAGTGAAGGGCGGAGCTCCTACAATGAGCAGTTCTTC.

The sample holds a few counts of this clone. The gene calls are TRBV3-1 (or the pseudogene TRBV3-2) and TRBJ1-1; TRBD1 aligns across 8 bases. CDR1 is LGHDT and CDR2 is YNNKEL in the germline V gene (reference sequence). With V trimmed by 6 bases and J by 6 bases, 6 bases remained unmatched. This CDR3 comprises 13 residues. CDR3 sequence reads: CASRPTGVPEAFF. The CDR3 DNA reads TGTGCCAGCAGACCGACAGGGGTCCCTGAAGCTTTCTTT.

The V call is TRBV24-1, the J call TRBJ2-3; D perhaps matches TRBD2 (7 bases). Germline V lookup: CDR1 KGHDR, CDR2 SFDVKD. The CDR3 is 12 amino acids. Between the trimmed V and J ends, which lost 5 bases and 6 bases, there was a span of 8 bases. The CDR3 loop is CATSAGGDTQYF. For the CDR3, the DNA is TGTGCCACCAGTGCGGGGGGCGATACGCAGTATTTT.

The J gene is TRBJ1-5, the V gene TRBV28, with 7 bases matching TRBD1. CDR3 length: 18 residues. Trimming at V came to 4 bases and at J to 2 bases, leaving 14 bases not matched to a gene. Looked up from germline, CDR1 is MDHEN and CDR2 is SYDVKM. The CDR3 reads CASSSFRETGSGNQPQHF. The DNA of the CDR3 is TGTGCCAGCAGTTCCTTCCGTGAGACAGGGAGTGGCAATCAGCCCCAGCATTTT.

CDR3 loop: CASSLGSAGIETQYF. For the CDR3, the DNA is TGTGCCAGCAGCTTAGGTTCAGCGGGAATTGAGACCCAGTACTTC. The V gene is TRBV7-3, the J gene TRBJ2-5; TRBD2 agrees at 7 bases. The CDR3 extends over 15 amino acids. Germline loops: CDR1 SGHTA, CDR2 FQGTGA. V lost 2 bases and J lost 5; bases outside the gene matches: 8. Full variable domain (rest looked up from reference TRBV7-3 and TRBJ2-5): GAGVSQTPSNKVTEKGKYVELRCDPISGHTALYWYRQSLGQGPEFLIYFQGTGAADDSGLPNDRFFAVRPEGSVSTLKIQRTERGDSAVYLCASSLGSAGIETQYFGPGTRLLVL.

The chain carries TRBV5-1 and TRBJ2-7, with a possible D match to TRBD1 (6 bases). V was trimmed by 1 base and J by 2 bases, leaving 10 bases between them. The germline V gene has CDR1 SGHRS and CDR2 YFSETQ. The CDR3 is 14 residues long. The CDR3 DNA sequence: TGCGCCAGCAGCTTGACGGGACAAACCTACGAGCAGTACTTC. Protein: CASSLTGQTYEQYF.

The rearrangement uses TRBV19 and TRBJ2-1, with 11 bases aligning to TRBD1. From germline, CDR1 is LNHDA and CDR2 SQIVND (reference sequence). V lost 3 bases to trimming and J lost 2 bases; unmatched junction nucleotides: 9. This CDR3 region has 18 residues. The CDR3 bases are TGTGCCAGTAGTATGGGGGACAGGGGGACCGTCGCCTACAATGAGCAGTTCTTC. Protein: CASSMGDRGTVAYNEQFF.

The V gene is TRBV6-2 or TRBV6-3, the J gene TRBJ2-7, with 15 nucleotides matching TRBD2. Trimming cost V 5 bases and J 3 bases; bases outside gene matches: 14. This CDR3 has 19 residues. Germline assignment: CDR1 MNHEY and CDR2 SVGEGT. CDR3 in amino acids: CASSDVGLAGGQYRYEQYF. The CDR3 nucleotides read TGTGCCAGCAGTGATGTCGGACTAGCGGGAGGGCAATATCGCTACGAGCAGTACTTC.

The chain uses TRBV27 and TRBJ2-7; 7 nucleotides line up with TRBD2. The V gene's germline CDR1 is MNHEY and CDR2 SMNVEV (reference sequence). There are 15 residues in the CDR3. The trim removed 7 bases at V and 0 bases at J, leaving 9 bases unmatched. This chain's CDR3 is CASTGLAASSYEQYF. The CDR3 coding sequence is TGTGCCAGCACGGGGCTAGCGGCTAGCTCCTACGAGCAGTACTTC.

The chain employs TRBV4-1 and TRBJ2-7, with D possibly matching TRBD1 (5 bases). Germline CDR1 MGHRA, CDR2 YSYEKL. This CDR3 comprises 15 residues. Trimming took off 2 bases at V and 3 bases at J, with 14 bases between the two ends. Here the CDR3 reads CASSQLDIQGYEQYF. Here the CDR3 DNA reads TGCGCCAGCAGCCAATTGGACATCCAAGGCTACGAGCAGTACTTC.

The DNA of the CDR3 is TGTGCCAGCAGAACCGGGACTAGCGGGAGTTGGGATACGCAGTATTTT. The encoded protein is CASRTGTSGSWDTQYF. The chain combines TRBV11-2 with TRBJ2-3, with 14 bases fitting TRBD2. J gave up 6 bases and V 6 bases, and 8 bases lay outside the gene matches. This CDR3 is 16 amino acids long. Germline values: CDR1 SGHAT, CDR2 FQNNGV.

The chain recombines TRBV18 with TRBJ2-3; TRBD1 agrees at 7 bases. Trimming took 5 bases from V and 0 from J; bases not matched to a gene: 5. CDR3 length: 15 residues. Per germline, CDR1 KGHSH and CDR2 LQKENI. This CDR3 is CASSEGQPSTDTQYF. Written as DNA, the CDR3 is TGTGCCAGCTCAGAGGGACAGCCTAGCACAGATACGCAGTATTTT.

The chain couples TRBV6-1 to TRBJ1-4; D remains ambiguous. Trimming took 0 bases from V and 5 from J, leaving 7 bases between them. The CDR3 totals 14 residues. Germline CDR1 reads MNHNS; CDR2 reads SASEGT. The CDR3 DNA reads TGTGCCAGCAGTGAAGCAAACGGGAATGAAAAACTGTTTTTT. It yields the protein CASSEANGNEKLFF.